The T cell receptor (beta chain) described here comes from a study of shared clonotypes between healthy human individuals. This clone showed up just a few times. The antigen remains undetermined. CDR3 length equals 13 residues. The V and J ends lost 5 bases and 5 bases respectively, with 10 bases between them. Germline V gives CDR1 MNHNS, CDR2 SASEGT. Findings and limits, study-wide: Naive subsets, compared against memory subsets, generally had larger estimated richness values.

Several immunoSEQ plates held equal portions of the genomic DNA taken from each subset. Here immunoSEQ multiplex PCR was the method, and the copy in TCRdb shows in-frame clones only, minus some. The repertoire holds nearly 750,000 clones, with 72% as singletons. CD4+ cells underwent separation, giving CD45RA+ naive and CD45RA-negative memory subsets. The sequenced material came from memory CD4+ T cells sorted from blood. Subset noted: CD45RA-negative fraction. This sequence joins TRBV6-1 and TRBJ1-5; no reliable D call. This TCR was recovered from a woman younger than 45 in good health. The CDR3, as DNA: TGTGCCAGCAGTCCAGAGGTAGATCAGCCCCAGCATTTT. This gives the protein CASSPEVDQPQHF.